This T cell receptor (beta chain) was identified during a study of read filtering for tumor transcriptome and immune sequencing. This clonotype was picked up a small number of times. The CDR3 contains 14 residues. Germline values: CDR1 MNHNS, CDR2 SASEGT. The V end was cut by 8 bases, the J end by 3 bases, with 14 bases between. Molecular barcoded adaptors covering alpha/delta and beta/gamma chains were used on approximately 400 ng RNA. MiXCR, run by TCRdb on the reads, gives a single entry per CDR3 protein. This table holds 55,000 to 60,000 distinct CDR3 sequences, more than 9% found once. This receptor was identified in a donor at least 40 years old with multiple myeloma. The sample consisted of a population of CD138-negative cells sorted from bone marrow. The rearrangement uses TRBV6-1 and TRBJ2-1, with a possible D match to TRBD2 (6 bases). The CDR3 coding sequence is TGTGCCAGCGAAATAAGGGGAGGCTACAATGAGCAGTTCTTC. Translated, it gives CASEIRGGYNEQFF.